Below, 3 T cell receptor beta chains from the same sample are listed, as sequenced in a study of cytomegalovirus exposure and HLA in healthy donors. Amplification used 60 Vbeta primers and 13 Jbeta primers. Profiled with immunoSEQ multiplex PCR; TCRdb holds only in-frame clones, not every one. The sample records 200,000 to 250,000 clones, almost 85% being singletons. The sequenced sample was PBMCs. The receptors were gathered from a woman in her 40s in good health and CMV-seronegative.

The rearrangement links TRBV2 to TRBJ2-2; TRBD1 might be the D (6 bases). The V end was cut by 2 bases, the J end by 4 bases, with 11 bases between. The CDR3 is made up of 15 amino acids. Germline V lookup: CDR1 SNHLY, CDR2 FYNNEI. This chain's CDR3 is CASSEWTEPTGELFF. CDR3 sequence (DNA): TGTGCCAGCAGTGAATGGACAGAACCCACCGGGGAGCTGTTTTTT.

The chain joins TRBV2 to TRBJ1-1, with D maybe TRBD1 (6 bases). Trimming took off 8 bases at V and 4 bases at J, with 11 bases between the two ends. The germline V gene has CDR1 SNHLY and CDR2 FYNNEI. The CDR3 is made up of 12 amino acids. In nucleotides, the CDR3 is TGTGCCAGCTCACAGGGCGGCACTGAAGCTTTCTTT. This translates into CASSQGGTEAFF.

The chain joins TRBV9 to TRBJ1-1, with a possible D match to TRBD1 (5 bases). V shed 3 bases and J shed 5 bases, with 11 bases lying between them. Germline V lookup: CDR1 SGDLS, CDR2 YYNGEE. CDR3 length equals 13 residues. CDR3 sequence reads: CASSAGGVTEAFF. Written as DNA, the CDR3 is TGTGCCAGCAGCGCCGGGGGGGTTACTGAAGCTTTCTTT.